This passage covers 23 T cell receptor beta chains from one sample sequenced in a study of blood T cell repertoires in COVID-19. Only in-frame clones appear in the TCRdb table, and some are missing; sequencing was by immunoSEQ multiplex PCR. The table records 250,000 or so clones, around 87% of them present only once. The sequenced sample consisted of peripheral blood. All receptors come from a woman aged 55-70 years with COVID-19, enrolled during active disease.

This clone showed up just once. The chain links TRBV9 to TRBJ1-2; possibly TRBD1 for D (5 bases). Per the germline V gene, CDR1 is SGDLS and CDR2 is YYNGEE. The CDR3 contains 14 residues. V lost 0 bases and J lost 4, with 10 bases in between. CDR3 nucleotide sequence: TGTGCCAGCAGCGTAGACAGGCCTTTCTATGGCTACACCTTC. Translating it yields CASSVDRPFYGYTF.

This chain links TRBV11-2 with TRBJ1-5, with D possibly being TRBD1 (6 bases). CDR3 length equals 13 residues. Germline lookup yields CDR1 SGHAT and CDR2 FQNNGV. V lost 5 bases and J lost 2, with 7 bases in between. The CDR3: CASSRTGNQPQHF. The CDR3 DNA sequence: TGTGCCAGCAGCAGGACAGGCAATCAGCCCCAGCATTTT.

This clone has only a few counts. The CDR3 DNA sequence: TGTGCCAGCAGCGCGGGGACAGGGGCCGATGAAAAACTGTTTTTT. Protein product: CASSAGTGADEKLFF. This chain joins TRBV6-5 and TRBJ1-4; 10 bases match TRBD1. This CDR3 has 15 residues. Germline V CDR1 and CDR2: MNHEY, SVGAGI. V trimming: 6 bases; J trimming: 6 bases; junction bases outside the gene matches: 7.

The chain couples TRBV5-4 to TRBJ2-7, with unresolved D. The germline V gene has CDR1 SGHNT and CDR2 YYREEE (reference sequence). Trimming shortened V by 0 bases and J by 6 bases, and 7 bases separated the two germline ends. The CDR3 runs 12 residues. The CDR3 DNA is TGTGCCAGCAGCTTGGCTAGAACCGAGCAGTACTTC. This translates into CASSLARTEQYF.

This chain connects TRBV5-6 to TRBJ1-3; TRBD1 agrees at 11 bases. The CDR3 has 15 residues. The germline CDR1 and CDR2 sequences are SGHDT and YYEEEE. With V trimmed by 4 bases and J by 2 bases, 2 bases remained unmatched. CDR3 bases: TGTGCCAGCAGCGGGGACAGGGGGGCTGGAAACACCATATATTTT. This sequence encodes CASSGDRGAGNTIYF.

The chain carries TRBV4-1 and TRBJ1-6; TRBD1 aligns across 9 bases. In germline, CDR1 is MGHRA, CDR2 YSYEKL. V gave up 5 bases and J gave up 0 bases; unmatched junction bases: 11. There are 19 residues in the CDR3. CDR3 residues: CASSFDRGLSSSYNSPLHF. For the CDR3, the DNA is TGCGCCAGCAGCTTTGACAGGGGGTTATCAAGCTCCTATAATTCACCCCTCCACTTT.

Notes on this clone: Additional DNA sequences in this sample encode the identical CDR3. The genes are TRBV18 and TRBJ1-1, with D maybe TRBD1 (5 bases). V lost 6 bases and J 2 bases, leaving 10 bases between the germline ends. Germline V gene lookup returns CDR1 KGHSH and CDR2 LQKENI. The CDR3 consists of 13 residues. CDR3 residues: CASSRGGNTEAFF. In DNA, the CDR3 is TGTGCCAGCTCCCGGGGGGGAAACACTGAAGCTTTCTTT.

V is TRBV6-6 and J is TRBJ1-5; a weak D match, TRBD1 (6 bases). The CDR3 runs to 13 residues. Germline V gene data show CDR1 as MNHNY and CDR2 as SVGAGI (reference sequence). Trimming removed 5 bases at V and 4 bases at J, with 9 bases between. CDR3 sequence reads: CASSPTGNQPQHF. CDR3 nucleotides: TGTGCCAGCAGTCCTACAGGGAATCAGCCCCAGCATTTT.

The chain combines TRBV24-1 with TRBJ2-7, with D possibly TRBD2 on 5 matching bases. Germline V gives CDR1 KGHDR, CDR2 SFDVKD. Trimming stripped 3 bases from V and 2 bases from J, with 16 bases between. This CDR3 is 16 amino acids long. For the CDR3, the DNA is TGTGCCACCAGTGATCCCCGAGGGTCTGGGACCTACGAGCAGTACTTC. Translated, it gives CATSDPRGSGTYEQYF.

This chain connects TRBV30 to TRBJ1-1; D is possibly TRBD1 (5 bases). Germline V CDR1 and CDR2: GTSNPN, SVGIG (reference sequence). The V end was cut by 4 bases, the J end by 5 bases, with 11 bases between. This CDR3 is built from 12 residues. The CDR3: CAWNGGVTEAFF. In DNA form, the CDR3 reads TGTGCCTGGAACGGGGGGGTTACTGAAGCTTTCTTT.

This clone was recorded a few times. The chain has TRBV27 and TRBJ1-5; 12 positions agree with TRBD1. The J segment lost 7 bases and the V segment lost 5 bases, leaving 9 bases of the junction unmatched. From germline, CDR1 is MNHEY and CDR2 SMNVEV (reference sequence). This CDR3 spans 16 amino acids. In DNA form, the CDR3 reads TGTGCCAGCAGTCACGCCGGGACAGGGGGCCGCCAGCCCCAGCATTTT. This gives the protein CASSHAGTGGRQPQHF.

CDR3 in DNA: TGTGCCAGCAGTAATACTAACTATGGCTACACCTTC. This gives the protein CASSNTNYGYTF. The chain couples TRBV2 to TRBJ1-2; D remains ambiguous. Trimming left V 5 bases short and J 0 bases short, with 4 bases between. The germline gives CDR1 SNHLY, CDR2 FYNNEI. The CDR3 runs to 12 residues.

V usage is TRBV27 and J usage is TRBJ1-1; the D gene is possibly TRBD1 (6 bases). Looked up from germline, CDR1 is MNHEY and CDR2 is SMNVEV (reference sequence). V was trimmed by 3 bases and J by 0 bases, leaving 11 bases between them. The CDR3 loop spans 15 amino acids. In DNA, the CDR3 is TGTGCCAGCAGTTTCAGACAGGACCTGAACACTGAAGCTTTCTTT. This gives the protein CASSFRQDLNTEAFF.

The chain joins TRBV27 to TRBJ2-7; 9 bases line up with TRBD1. Losses at the gene ends were 5 bases for V and 0 bases for J; bases not matched to a gene: 2. The CDR3 is 14 residues long. Germline-derived CDR1 and CDR2 are MNHEY and SMNVEV (reference sequence). The chain's CDR3 is CASSQTGGSYEQYF. The CDR3 bases are TGTGCCAGCAGTCAGACAGGGGGCTCCTACGAGCAGTACTTC.

This clone was seen once. The genes are TRBV7-9 and TRBJ1-2, with a tentative D call TRBD1 (6 bases). Between the trimmed V and J ends, which lost 5 bases and 0 bases, there was a span of 16 bases. The CDR3 consists of 16 residues. The germline V gene has CDR1 SEHNR and CDR2 FQNEAQ (reference sequence). CDR3 sequence: CASSKVFQGTNYGYTF. In DNA form, the CDR3 reads TGTGCCAGCAGCAAGGTTTTTCAGGGGACTAACTATGGCTACACCTTC.

This chain connects TRBV29-1 to TRBJ2-7, with 12 nucleotides matching TRBD1. Germline CDR1 is SQVTM and CDR2 is ANQGSEA. V lost 1 base to trimming and J lost 6 bases; unmatched junction nucleotides: 7. This CDR3 has 15 residues. CDR3 bases: TGCAGCGTTGAAGGCAGGGGACAGGGGGCGAGCGAGCAGTACTTC. Amino acid sequence: CSVEGRGQGASEQYF.

The chain is built from TRBV19 and TRBJ1-5, with TRBD1 matching 7 bases. V lost 5 bases, J lost 7 bases, and 8 bases stayed unmatched. Germline values: CDR1 LNHDA, CDR2 SQIVND (reference sequence). The CDR3 extends over 14 amino acids. The CDR3 sequence: CASSVTGEGQPQHF. In DNA form, the CDR3 reads TGTGCCAGTAGTGTTACAGGGGAAGGGCAGCCCCAGCATTTT. Combining the CDR3 with reference TRBV19 and TRBJ1-5 gives the whole variable domain DGGITQSPKYLFRKEGQNVTLSCEQNLNHDAMYWYRQDPGQGLRLIYYSQIVNDFQKGDIAEGYSVSREKKESFPLTVTSAQKNPTAFYLCASSVTGEGQPQHFGDGTRLSIL.

The J gene is TRBJ1-1, the V gene TRBV6-1; D not resolved. Germline loops: CDR1 MNHNS, CDR2 SASEGT. Trimming shortened V by 0 bases and J by 8 bases, and 19 bases separated the two germline ends. The CDR3 has 16 amino acids. The CDR3 loop reads CASSEALRTWRGEAFF. CDR3 sequence (DNA): TGTGCCAGCAGTGAAGCGCTTCGGACTTGGAGAGGGGAAGCTTTCTTT.

Points on this clone: Other DNA sequences from this sample encode an identical CDR3 as well. V is TRBV6-2 or TRBV6-3 and J is TRBJ2-7; D remains unclear. V lost 6 bases to trimming and J lost 3 bases, with 6 bases between them. This CDR3 spans 11 amino acids. Germline-derived CDR1 and CDR2 are MNHEY and SVGEGT. CDR3: CASSLLYEQYF. The CDR3 DNA sequence: TGTGCCAGCAGCCTCCTCTACGAGCAGTACTTC.

The DNA of the CDR3 is TGTGCCAGCAGCCCAAGACAGGGTTTGGGCAATGAGCAGTTCTTC. Its protein product is CASSPRQGLGNEQFF. The chain combines TRBV27 with TRBJ2-1, with 7 positions matching TRBD1. The J segment lost 6 bases and the V segment lost 6 bases, leaving 11 bases of the junction unmatched. This CDR3 contains 15 residues. The V gene's germline CDR1 is MNHEY and CDR2 SMNVEV (reference sequence).

The CDR3 bases are TGTGCCAGCTCAGAGGGGGCCGGCTATGGCTACACCTTC. Its protein is CASSEGAGYGYTF. This chain uses TRBV18 with TRBJ1-2, with TRBD1 matching 7 bases. Per the germline V gene, CDR1 is KGHSH and CDR2 is LQKENI. The V and J ends lost 5 bases and 4 bases, in that order; junction bases with no gene match: 4. This CDR3 spans 13 amino acids.

This chain uses TRBV5-6 with TRBJ1-2; D might be TRBD1 (5 bases). The V end was cut by 0 bases, the J end by 0 bases, with 6 bases between. There are 14 residues in the CDR3. Germline loops: CDR1 SGHDT, CDR2 YYEEEE. The CDR3 loop reads CASSLDRSNYGYTF. CDR3 nucleotides: TGTGCCAGCAGCTTGGACAGGTCTAACTATGGCTACACCTTC. Drawing the rest from reference TRBV5-6 and TRBJ1-2, the complete variable domain is DAGVTQSPTHLIKTRGQQVTLRCSPKSGHDTVSWYQQALGQGPQFIFQYYEEEERQRGNFPDRFSGHQFPNYSSELNVNALLLGDSALYLCASSLDRSNYGYTFGSGTRLTVV.

The rearrangement joins TRBV30 to TRBJ1-1; TRBD1 matches at 11 bases. CDR3 length: 16 amino acids. Trimming at V came to 7 bases and at J to 2 bases, leaving 12 bases not matched to a gene. Germline CDR1 reads GTSNPN; CDR2 reads SVGIG (reference sequence). CDR3 region: CASGHRTGGDNTEAFF. The CDR3 coding sequence is TGTGCCTCCGGGCATAGGACAGGGGGCGATAACACTGAAGCTTTCTTT.